A single sample gave rise to the 25 T cell receptor beta chains below, sequenced in a study of T cells in Graves' hyperthyroidism and ophthalmopathy. Amplification targeted TCR beta CDR3 regions from RNA transcripts. In the first-round RT-PCR of the TCR CDR3, the HTBI primer set was used. MiXCR, applied by TCRdb to the multiplex PCR reads, yields one record per CDR3 protein. The table has more than 300,000 distinct CDR3 sequences, around 13% seen once; the top ten hold 20%. The specimen sequenced was blood. These receptors all come from a woman in her twenties or thirties with Graves' ophthalmopathy.

There are many counts of this clonotype. The chain has TRBV3-1 and TRBJ1-1; a possible D gene is TRBD1 (5 bases). This CDR3 contains 14 residues. Germline CDR1 is LGHDT and CDR2 is YNNKEL (reference sequence). Deletions cut 1 base from V and 0 bases from J, with 6 bases between. CDR3 residues: CASSQVGVNTEAFF. CDR3 sequence (DNA): TGTGCCAGCAGCCAAGTAGGGGTGAACACTGAAGCTTTCTTT.

This clonotype occurred many times. The V call is TRBV12-3 or TRBV12-4, the J call TRBJ2-5, with a tentative D call TRBD2 (7 bases). The CDR3 is 15 residues long. With 3 bases removed from V and 5 bases from J, the gap between germline ends came to 16 bases. The CDR3 spells CASSFPGGAEETQYF. The CDR3 DNA sequence: TGTGCCAGCAGTTTTCCTGGGGGGGCGGAGGAGACCCAGTACTTC.

The sample holds many counts of this clonotype. This chain joins TRBV13 and TRBJ2-3; the match to TRBD2 covers 7 bases. V shed 5 bases and J 4 bases; nucleotides not matched to a gene: 15. The CDR3 loop spans 17 amino acids. Germline lookup yields CDR1 PRHDT and CDR2 FYEKMQ (reference sequence). CDR3 residues: CASSEISWGGVPDTQYF. In nucleotides, the CDR3 is TGTGCCAGCAGCGAAATTAGCTGGGGGGGAGTTCCAGATACGCAGTATTTT.

This clonotype has more than one count but fewer than ten. A read error may explain this, as a much larger clone is one base away. V gene TRBV12-3 or TRBV12-4 combines with J gene TRBJ2-5; 11 nucleotides line up with TRBD2. CDR3 length: 17 residues. The CDR3: CASSLRRTSGRQGTQYF. The CDR3 nucleotides read TGTGCCAGCAGTTTAAGGAGGACTAGCGGGCGGCAAGGGACCCAGTACTTC.

Many counts were recorded for this clonotype. The rearrangement uses TRBV24-1 and TRBJ2-3, with D uncertain. Between the trimmed V and J ends, which lost 5 bases and 2 bases, there was a span of 7 bases. The V gene's germline CDR1 is KGHDR and CDR2 SFDVKD. The CDR3 is 13 amino acids. The CDR3 region is CATSAPTTDTQYF. The CDR3 DNA reads as TGTGCCACCAGTGCACCTACCACAGATACGCAGTATTTT.

This clonotype has at least ten counts. The J gene is TRBJ1-1, the V gene TRBV28; D is undetermined. In germline, CDR1 is MDHEN, CDR2 SYDVKM. The CDR3 is 13 residues long. V lost 6 bases and J lost 14, with 22 bases in between. Written as DNA, the CDR3 is TGTGCCAGCAGGCTAGGAAGGGCGGTGGAGGAATTCTTT. It yields the protein CASRLGRAVEEFF.

This clonotype was found a few times. The chain uses TRBV20-1 and TRBJ2-3; tentatively, D is TRBD2 (5 bases). The CDR3 spans 12 residues. CDR1 DFQATT and CDR2 SNEGSKA come from the germline V gene (reference sequence). V lost 6 bases, J lost 4 bases, and 11 bases lay in between. CDR3 DNA: TGCAGTGCGCGGAGGATCGCAGATACGCAGTATTTT. Residues: CSARRIADTQYF.

This clonotype was counted at least ten times. The rearrangement joins TRBV18 to TRBJ2-1; 7 bases fit TRBD1. Trimming removed 5 bases from V and 3 bases from J; junction bases left unmatched: 7. The CDR3 is 15 residues long. CDR1 and CDR2 from the germline V gene are KGHSH and LQKENI. The chain's CDR3 is CASSGDSTGYNEQFF. In nucleotides, the CDR3 is TGTGCCAGCTCAGGGGACAGCACCGGCTACAATGAGCAGTTCTTC.

This clonotype was detected ten times or more. This chain joins TRBV7-9 and TRBJ2-5; D is undetermined. The CDR3 consists of 11 residues. Trimming took 7 bases from V and 7 from J, leaving 10 bases between them. Germline V gene sequence: CDR1 SEHNR, CDR2 FQNEAQ (reference sequence). CDR3 in amino acids: CASTSLGTQYF. The CDR3, as DNA: TGTGCCAGCACCTCCCTCGGGACCCAGTACTTC.

This clonotype was observed at least ten times. V usage is TRBV2 and J usage is TRBJ2-1; D gene unclear. CDR1 and CDR2 from the germline V gene are SNHLY and FYNNEI. Trimming stripped 5 bases from V and 8 bases from J, with 13 bases between. CDR3 length equals 13 residues. CDR3 loop: CASSWQFRDEQFF. CDR3 in DNA: TGTGCCAGCAGTTGGCAGTTTAGGGATGAGCAGTTCTTC.

This clonotype was counted ten times or more. This chain joins TRBV6-1 and TRBJ1-1; D might be TRBD1 (5 bases). CDR1 is MNHNS and CDR2 is SASEGT in the germline V gene. Trimming removed 6 bases from V and 1 base from J, with 12 bases in between. The CDR3 is made up of 14 amino acids. The CDR3 DNA reads as TGTGCCAGCAGGGTGGGACGGGGGAACACTGAAGCTTTCTTT. This gives the protein CASRVGRGNTEAFF.

This clonotype showed up many times. The chain uses TRBV11-2 and TRBJ1-1, with D uncertain. The germline CDR1 and CDR2 sequences are SGHAT and FQNNGV. Deletions cut 5 bases from V and 7 bases from J, with 20 bases between. The CDR3 has 15 amino acids. In nucleotides, the CDR3 is TGTGCCAGCAGCCTCCCCGCGAGTGAAATTGTTGAAGCTTTCTTT. This translates into CASSLPASEIVEAFF. The full variable domain, with the rest looked up from reference TRBV11-2 and TRBJ1-1, is EAGVAQSPRYKIIEKRQSVAFWCNPISGHATLYWYQQILGQGPKLLIQFQNNGVVDDSQLPKDRFSAERLKGVDSTLKIQPAKLEDSAVYLCASSLPASEIVEAFFGQGTRLTVV.

The sample holds many counts of this clonotype. DNA of the CDR3: TGTGCCTGGAGCGGCACTGAAGCTTTCTTT. As protein: CAWSGTEAFF. The rearrangement joins TRBV30 to TRBJ1-1, with D unclear. The CDR3 runs 10 residues. Germline V CDR1 and CDR2: GTSNPN, SVGIG (reference sequence). V gave up 3 bases and J gave up 4 bases, with 3 bases separating them. Looking up the rest from reference TRBV30 and TRBJ1-1 gives the full variable domain: SQTIHQWPATLVQPVGSPLSLECTVEGTSNPNLYWYRQAAGRGLQLLFYSVGIGQISSEVPQNLSASRPQDRQFILSSKKLLLSDSGFYLCAWSGTEAFFGQGTRLTVV.

This clonotype was seen at least ten times. V is TRBV12-3 or TRBV12-4 and J is TRBJ2-3; 7 nucleotides match TRBD1. CDR3 length equals 16 residues. V lost 5 bases to trimming and J lost 4 bases; unmatched junction nucleotides: 12. The CDR3 DNA reads as TGTGCCAGCAGTCCGTCGCGGACAGGCCCCTCAGATACGCAGTATTTT. It is translated as CASSPSRTGPSDTQYF.

This clonotype was recorded at least ten times. This chain uses TRBV7-2 with TRBJ2-7; TRBD1 matches at 11 bases. From germline, CDR1 is SGHTA and CDR2 FQGNSA. The CDR3 covers 15 residues. Trimming took 3 bases from V and 3 from J; bases not matched to a gene: 4. The DNA for the CDR3 is TGTGCCAGCAGCTTGTTTGGGACAGGGGGCTACGAGCAGTACTTC. This codes for CASSLFGTGGYEQYF.

This clonotype came up many times. The chain combines TRBV15 with TRBJ2-6; weak D call: TRBD2 (6 bases). The germline V and J ends were trimmed by 8 bases and 0 bases, with 11 bases remaining between them. The V gene's germline CDR1 is LNHNV and CDR2 YYDKDF (reference sequence). This CDR3 spans 15 amino acids. CDR3 sequence (DNA): TGTGCCACCGGTTGGAGGGCCTCTGGGGCCAACGTCCTGACTTTC. Translated: CATGWRASGANVLTF.

The rearrangement uses TRBV29-1 and TRBJ2-6; the match to TRBD1 covers 8 bases. The CDR3 covers 15 residues. Germline CDR1 SQVTM, CDR2 ANQGSEA. J gave up 2 bases and V 6 bases, and 6 bases lay outside the gene matches. For the CDR3, the DNA is TGCAGCGTAAGGGACAGGCCCGCTGGGGCCAACGTCCTGACTTTC. As protein: CSVRDRPAGANVLTF.

This clonotype was seen at least ten times. The chain carries TRBV11-3 and TRBJ2-7; maybe TRBD1 (6 bases). The CDR3 totals 13 residues. Trimming cost V 3 bases and J 2 bases, with 8 bases left between them. The germline V gene encodes CDR1 SGHNT and CDR2 YENEEA. The CDR3 spells CASSFGQTYEQYF. CDR3 coding DNA: TGTGCCAGCAGCTTTGGACAGACCTACGAGCAGTACTTC.

The rearrangement joins TRBV30 to TRBJ2-5; TRBD2 matches 9 bases. This CDR3 is built from 14 residues. Germline loops: CDR1 GTSNPN, CDR2 SVGIG (reference sequence). V trimming: 1 base; J trimming: 4 bases; junction bases outside the gene matches: 4. This CDR3 is CAWSGLAGRETQYF. CDR3 coding DNA: TGTGCCTGGAGTGGGCTAGCGGGGAGAGAGACCCAGTACTTC.

The chain recombines TRBV6-1 with TRBJ2-5; TRBD2 matches 12 bases. This CDR3 spans 17 amino acids. Trimming removed 6 bases from V and 1 base from J; junction bases left unmatched: 9. CDR1 is MNHNS and CDR2 is SASEGT in the germline V gene. CDR3 loop: CASRKRLAGEFQETQYF. CDR3 DNA: TGTGCCAGCAGGAAGAGACTAGCGGGAGAGTTCCAAGAGACCCAGTACTTC.

This clonotype appeared many times. The CDR3 DNA sequence: TGCGCCAGCAGCTTGTCCGACAGGGGCTCACCCCTCCACTTT. This translates into CASSLSDRGSPLHF. The chain uses TRBV5-1 and TRBJ1-6, with 8 bases lining up with TRBD1. CDR1 and CDR2 (germline): SGHRS, YFSETQ. The CDR3 is 14 amino acids. V trimming: 1 base; J trimming: 10 bases; junction bases outside the gene matches: 4.

Details on this clonotype: It may be a read error: a sequence one base away is much more abundant. This rearrangement joins TRBV12-3 or TRBV12-4 to TRBJ2-2, with 8 bases aligning to TRBD2. The ends lost 3 bases at V and 7 bases at J; junction bases unmatched: 13. This CDR3 contains 17 residues. CDR3 region: CASSFVPGGGGGGELFF. The CDR3 coding sequence is TGTGCCAGCAGTTTCGTCCCCGGGGGGGGGGGAGGCGGGGAGCTGTTTTTT.

Worth noting for this clonotype: A read error may explain this, as a much larger clone is one base away. The missing conserved phenylalanine or tryptophan at the end of this CDR3 makes a read error likely. The gene calls are TRBV3-1 and TRBJ1-5; D remains ambiguous. Per germline, CDR1 LGHDT and CDR2 YNNKEL (reference sequence). The CDR3 extends over 14 amino acids. Trimming stripped 8 bases from V and 3 bases from J, with 14 bases between. In DNA, the CDR3 is TGTGCCAGCGGAAAGAGGGAGGCCAATCAGCCCCAGCATCTT. Its protein product is CASGKREANQPQHL.

This sequence joins TRBV20-1 and TRBJ1-2; D is possibly TRBD1 (5 bases). Trimming took 6 bases from V and 11 from J, leaving 16 bases between them. The CDR3 sequence is 11 residues long. CDR1 and CDR2 (germline): DFQATT, SNEGSKA (reference sequence). The DNA of the CDR3 is TGCAGTGCATATAGGGACCGCCGGTACACCTTC. As protein: CSAYRDRRYTF.

This clonotype has at least ten counts. This sequence joins TRBV30 and TRBJ2-1, with a tentative D call TRBD2 (5 bases). The germline V and J ends were trimmed by 3 bases and 2 bases, with 8 bases remaining between them. The CDR3 spans 13 residues. Germline-derived CDR1 and CDR2 are GTSNPN and SVGIG (reference sequence). In DNA form, the CDR3 reads TGTGCCTGGAGCGAGGGAACCTACAATGAGCAGTTCTTC. Residues: CAWSEGTYNEQFF.